The clone carrying this TCR beta chain occurred once. The CDR3 consists of 17 residues. The J segment lost 4 bases and the V segment lost 2 bases, leaving 13 bases of the junction unmatched. Per germline, CDR1 LNHNV and CDR2 YYDKDF (reference sequence). The sample originates from a study of shared clonotypes between healthy human individuals. The data were produced by immunoSEQ multiplex PCR, yet TCRdb's version contains in-frame clones alone and is incomplete. The sample lists about half a million clones; about 84% were seen once. The TCR sequence derives from a woman in her forties in good health. Some clones in this sample may be carry-over from other donors' samples. This rearrangement joins TRBV15 to TRBJ1-1; 7 bases map to TRBD1. The sequenced material came from PBMCs. CDR3 amino acids: CATSRKNRGESSTEAFF. In DNA form, the CDR3 reads TGTGCCACCAGCAGAAAAAACAGGGGAGAGTCGAGCACTGAAGCTTTCTTT. The full variable domain, completed using reference TRBV15 and TRBJ1-1, is DAMVIQNPRYQVTQFGKPVTLSCSQTLNHNVMYWYQQKSSQAPKLLFHYYDKDFNNEADTPDNFQSRRPNTSFCFLDIRSPGLGDTAMYLCATSRKNRGESSTEAFFGQGTRLTVV.